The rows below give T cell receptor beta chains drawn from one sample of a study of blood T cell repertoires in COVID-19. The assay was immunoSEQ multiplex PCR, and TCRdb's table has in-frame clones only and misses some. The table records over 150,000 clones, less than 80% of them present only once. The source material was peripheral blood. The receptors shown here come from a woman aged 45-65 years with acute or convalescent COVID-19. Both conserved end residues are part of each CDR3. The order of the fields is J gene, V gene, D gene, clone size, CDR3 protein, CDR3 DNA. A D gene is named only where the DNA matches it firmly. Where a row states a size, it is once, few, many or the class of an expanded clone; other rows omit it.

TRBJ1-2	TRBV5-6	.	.	CASSLVVFRGTNYGYTF	TGTGCCAGCAGCTTGGTGGTCTTCCGGGGTACTAACTATGGCTACACCTTC
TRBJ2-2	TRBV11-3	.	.	CASRLGGNTGELFF	TGTGCCAGCAGGTTGGGGGGAAACACCGGGGAGCTGTTTTTT
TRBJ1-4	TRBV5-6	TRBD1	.	CASSPGQGRANEKLFF	TGTGCCAGCAGCCCCGGACAGGGGCGTGCTAATGAAAAACTGTTTTTT
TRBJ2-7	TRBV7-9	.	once	CASSLTGGHYEQYF	TGTGCCAGCAGCTTAACAGGCGGCCACTACGAGCAGTACTTC
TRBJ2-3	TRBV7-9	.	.	CASSPGGTARTDTQYF	TGTGCCAGCAGCCCGGGGGGGACAGCCCGCACAGATACGCAGTATTTT
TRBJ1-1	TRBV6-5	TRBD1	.	CASSYRGQANTEAFF	TGTGCCAGCAGTTACAGAGGACAGGCGAACACTGAAGCTTTCTTT
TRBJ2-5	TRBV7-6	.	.	CASSPRGQGRETQYF	TGTGCCAGCAGCCCCCGAGGTCAGGGCCGAGAGACCCAGTACTTC
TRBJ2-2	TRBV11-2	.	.	CASSLAGRQNTGELFF	TGTGCCAGCAGCTTAGCTGGGAGACAGAACACCGGGGAGCTGTTTTTT
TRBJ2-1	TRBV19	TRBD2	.	CASSRPGTSGSRSEQFF	TGTGCCAGTAGTAGACCCGGGACTAGCGGGAGTCGGAGTGAGCAGTTCTTC
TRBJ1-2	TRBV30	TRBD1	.	CAWSVRFNRGRGGDGYTF	TGTGCCTGGAGTGTGAGGTTTAACAGGGGGCGCGGCGGAGATGGCTACACCTTC
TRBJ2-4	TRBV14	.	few	CASSQEVGGAKNIQYF	TGTGCCAGCAGCCAAGAAGTAGGGGGAGCCAAAAACATTCAGTACTTC
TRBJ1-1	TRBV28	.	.	CASGTRPFSNTEAFF	TGTGCCAGCGGAACGAGGCCATTCTCGAACACTGAAGCTTTCTTT
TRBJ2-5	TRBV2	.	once	CASSERTGKETQYF	TGTGCCAGCAGTGAGAGGACGGGGAAAGAGACCCAGTACTTC
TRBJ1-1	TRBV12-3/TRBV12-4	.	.	CASSSGYTEAFF	TGTGCCAGCAGTTCCGGGTACACTGAAGCTTTCTTT
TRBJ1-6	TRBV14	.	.	CASSPLSHYNSPLHF	TGTGCCAGCAGCCCCCTAAGCCACTATAATTCACCCCTCCACTTT
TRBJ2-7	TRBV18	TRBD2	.	CASSEYSGRADEQYF	TGTGCCAGCTCGGAGTATAGCGGGAGGGCGGACGAGCAGTACTTC
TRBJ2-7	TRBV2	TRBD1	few	CASTPDRAYEQYF	TGTGCCAGCACCCCGGACAGGGCTTACGAGCAGTACTTC
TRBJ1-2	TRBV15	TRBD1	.	CATSRDLNTGDYGYTF	TGTGCCACCAGCAGAGACCTGAACACAGGGGACTATGGCTACACCTTC
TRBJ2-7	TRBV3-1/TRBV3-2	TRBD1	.	CASSRNGQGADEQYF	TGTGCCAGCAGCCGTAATGGACAGGGGGCCGACGAGCAGTACTTC
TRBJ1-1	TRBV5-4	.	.	CASSSKGQSFSEAFF	TGTGCCAGCAGCTCGAAAGGACAGTCGTTCTCTGAAGCTTTCTTT
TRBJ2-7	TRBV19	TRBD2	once	CASSIAYPGLARPYEQYF	TGTGCCAGTAGTATAGCATACCCGGGACTAGCGCGACCCTACGAGCAGTACTTC
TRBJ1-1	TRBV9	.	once	CASSAGGMTEAFF	TGTGCCAGCAGCGCCGGAGGGATGACTGAAGCTTTCTTT
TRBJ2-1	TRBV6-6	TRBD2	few	CASSYPLAGGSNEQFF	TGTGCCAGCAGTTACCCTTTAGCGGGAGGCTCCAATGAGCAGTTCTTC
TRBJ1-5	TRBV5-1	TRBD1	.	CASSLGQGVNQPQHF	TGCGCCAGCAGCTTGGGACAGGGGGTTAACCAGCCCCAGCATTTT
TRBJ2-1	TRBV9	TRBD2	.	CASSSRTSSSGNEQFF	TGTGCCAGCAGCTCGAGGACTAGCTCATCGGGCAATGAGCAGTTCTTC
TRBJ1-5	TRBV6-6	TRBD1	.	CASRRQGTGNQPQHF	TGTGCCAGCAGAAGACAGGGGACGGGAAATCAGCCCCAGCATTTT
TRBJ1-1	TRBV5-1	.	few	CASSLAGGYTEAFF	TGCGCCAGCAGCTTGGCCGGCGGTTACACTGAAGCTTTCTTT
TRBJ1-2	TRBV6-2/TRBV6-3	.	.	CASSYALTPGNYGYTF	TGTGCCAGCAGTTACGCTCTCACCCCAGGGAACTATGGCTACACCTTC
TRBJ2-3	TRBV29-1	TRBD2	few	CSGSVGGGGIEGADTQYF	TGCAGCGGGTCGGTGGGAGGCGGGGGGATTGAGGGTGCAGATACGCAGTATTTT
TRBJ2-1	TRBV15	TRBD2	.	CATSRTSGINNEQFF	TGTGCCACCAGCAGAACTAGCGGGATAAACAATGAGCAGTTCTTC
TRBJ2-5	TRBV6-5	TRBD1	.	CASSLTGGSETQYF	TGTGCCAGCAGCCTGACAGGGGGAAGTGAGACCCAGTACTTC
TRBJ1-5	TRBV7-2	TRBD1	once	CASSLEGQGGQPQHF	TGTGCCAGCAGCTTAGAGGGACAGGGGGGTCAGCCCCAGCATTTT
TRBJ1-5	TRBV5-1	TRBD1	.	CASSSTGDNQPQHF	TGCGCCAGCAGCTCGACAGGGGACAACCAGCCCCAGCATTTT
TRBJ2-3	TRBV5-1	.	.	CASRLSTDTQYF	TGCGCCAGCAGGTTAAGCACAGATACGCAGTATTTT
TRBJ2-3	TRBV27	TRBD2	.	CASSLTGTSSTDTQYF	TGTGCCAGCAGTTTAACCGGGACTAGTAGCACAGATACGCAGTATTTT
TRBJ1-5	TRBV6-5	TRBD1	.	CASWDRGLDQPQHF	TGTGCCAGCTGGGACAGGGGGCTGGATCAGCCCCAGCATTTT
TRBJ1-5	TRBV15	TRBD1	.	CATSRGQGNQPQHF	TGTGCCACCAGCAGAGGACAGGGAAATCAGCCCCAGCATTTT
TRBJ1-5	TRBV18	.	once	CASSPQGPDQPQHF	TGTGCCAGCTCACCACAGGGGCCGGACCAGCCCCAGCATTTT
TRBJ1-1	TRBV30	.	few	CAWSSGVRTEAFF	TGTGCCTGGTCTTCCGGGGTCCGCACTGAAGCTTTCTTT
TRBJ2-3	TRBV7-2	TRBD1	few	CASSATGTGILDTQYF	TGTGCCAGCAGCGCCACCGGGACAGGGATTTTAGATACGCAGTATTTT
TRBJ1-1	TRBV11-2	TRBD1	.	CASNPGQEMINTEAFF	TGTGCCAGCAACCCCGGACAGGAAATGATAAACACTGAAGCTTTCTTT
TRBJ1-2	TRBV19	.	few	CASSIDLTGLYGYTF	TGTGCCAGTAGTATAGATCTGACAGGTCTCTATGGCTACACCTTC
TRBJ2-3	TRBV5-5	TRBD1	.	CASSSRPGRGTDTQYF	TGTGCCAGCAGCTCCCGCCCAGGCAGGGGGACAGATACGCAGTATTTT